These 20 T cell receptor beta chains came from one sample sequenced in a study of cytomegalovirus exposure and HLA in healthy donors. 60 Vbeta and 13 Jbeta primers were used in PCR. Generated by immunoSEQ multiplex PCR, the TCRdb table keeps only in-frame clones and is missing some. In the table there are some 150,000 clones, 74% of which are singletons. The sample comprised PBMCs. Receptors originate from a man aged 25 to 45 in good health and CMV-seronegative.

This rearrangement joins TRBV6-5 to TRBJ1-3; no firm D call. V was pared by 5 bases and J by 0 bases, with 11 bases between. There are 15 residues in the CDR3. Germline CDR1 reads MNHEY; CDR2 reads SVGAGI. CDR3 in DNA: TGTGCCAGCAGTAAAAAGATCAGCTCTGGAAACACCATATATTTT. Amino acids: CASSKKISSGNTIYF.

The V and J genes are TRBV6-1 and TRBJ1-2; unclear D gene. Per germline, CDR1 MNHNS and CDR2 SASEGT. This CDR3 has 11 residues. The V and J ends lost 6 bases and 6 bases respectively, with 8 bases between them. The CDR3 region is CASRREDGYTF. CDR3 bases: TGTGCCAGCAGGAGGGAAGATGGCTACACCTTC.

For the CDR3, the DNA is TGCAGCGTCTCACCGACAGGGAGCTCCTACAATGAGCAGTTCTTC. This sequence encodes CSVSPTGSSYNEQFF. The gene calls are TRBV29-1 and TRBJ2-1; 7 bases agree with TRBD1. CDR3 size: 15 residues. From germline, CDR1 is SQVTM and CDR2 ANQGSEA. Unmatched junction bases numbered 8, after V lost 6 bases and J lost 0 bases.

The chain combines TRBV19 with TRBJ1-1, with 7 bases lining up with TRBD1. Losses at the gene ends were 5 bases for V and 5 bases for J; bases not matched to a gene: 2. The CDR3 totals 12 residues. Germline lookup yields CDR1 LNHDA and CDR2 SQIVND (reference sequence). Written as DNA, the CDR3 is TGTGCCAGTAGTCTCAGGGGGACTGAAGCTTTCTTT. Amino acids: CASSLRGTEAFF.

Turning to this clone: At one end the junction does not follow the germline gene, possibly because of a read error. This rearrangement joins TRBV7-9 to TRBJ2-7; D may be TRBD2 (5 bases). The CDR3 is 12 amino acids. Germline CDR1 reads SEHNR; CDR2 reads FQNEAQ (reference sequence). The CDR3 nucleotides are TGTTCCAGCAGCCCCCGGGGTACGGAGCAGTACTTC. It specifies CSSSPRGTEQYF.

The chain has TRBV4-3 and TRBJ2-2; no clear D. V was cut by 0 bases and J by 6 bases, with 17 bases left in between. Looked up from germline, CDR1 is LGHNA and CDR2 is YSLEER. This CDR3 has 17 residues. CDR3 sequence: CASSQDQVQLGAGELFF. CDR3 DNA: TGCGCCAGCAGCCAAGATCAGGTTCAACTGGGCGCCGGGGAGCTGTTTTTT.

Comments on this clone: The junction does not match germline at one end; this may be a read error. The chain carries TRBV15 and TRBJ2-7; D possibly corresponds to TRBD2 (5 bases). The CDR3 has 14 residues. The germline CDR1 and CDR2 sequences are LNHNV and YYDKDF (reference sequence). CDR3 residues: CATSRGTGNHEQHF. As DNA, the CDR3 is TGTGCCACCAGCAGAGGGACTGGGAACCACGAGCAGCACTTC.

CDR3 amino acids: CASSQATIGSYEQYF. DNA for the CDR3: TGTGCCAGCAGCCAGGCGACAATCGGGAGCTACGAGCAGTACTTC. The chain combines TRBV7-2 with TRBJ2-7; TRBD2 is a possible D gene (6 bases). Germline CDR1 reads SGHTA; CDR2 reads FQGNSA. V lost 5 bases to trimming and J lost 3 bases, with 17 bases between them. CDR3 size: 15 residues.

The chain links TRBV29-1 to TRBJ2-7; D is possibly TRBD2 (6 bases). The CDR3 spans 14 residues. Per the germline V gene, CDR1 is SQVTM and CDR2 is ANQGSEA. V gave up 5 bases and J gave up 1 base, with 15 bases separating them. The CDR3 spells CSVSSGTQSYEQYF. CDR3 DNA sequence: TGCAGCGTTTCCTCCGGGACTCAGTCCTACGAGCAGTACTTC.

The chain carries TRBV9 and TRBJ1-1; a possible D gene is TRBD1 (5 bases). Trimming cost V 4 bases and J 4 bases, with 17 bases left between them. Germline V gene sequence: CDR1 SGDLS, CDR2 YYNGEE. The CDR3 length is 15 residues. In nucleotides, the CDR3 is TGTGCCAGCAGCCCCCACCCGGGCGGGGGCACTGAAGCTTTCTTT. It encodes CASSPHPGGGTEAFF. Full variable domain (rest looked up from reference TRBV9 and TRBJ1-1): DSGVTQTPKHLITATGQRVTLRCSPRSGDLSVYWYQQSLDQGLQFLIQYYNGEERAKGNILERFSAQQFPDLHSELNLSSLELGDSALYFCASSPHPGGGTEAFFGQGTRLTVV.

The rearrangement joins TRBV5-1 to TRBJ1-5, with a tentative D call TRBD1 (6 bases). V was shortened by 5 bases and J by 3 bases, with 15 bases between the two germline ends. The CDR3 loop spans 15 amino acids. Germline CDR1 and CDR2: SGHRS and YFSETQ. CDR3 sequence (DNA): TGCGCCAGCAGACAGGGATTTCGGGACAATCAGCCCCAGCATTTT. It is translated as CASRQGFRDNQPQHF.

The chain uses TRBV7-6 and TRBJ2-1; 15 bases are shared with TRBD2. Germline-derived CDR1 and CDR2 are SGHVS and FNYEAQ. The trim removed 3 bases at V and 3 bases at J, leaving 6 bases unmatched. There are 18 residues in the CDR3. CDR3 bases: TGTGCCAGCAGCTTGGATGGGACTAGCGGGGGGAACTACAATGAGCAGTTCTTC. Its protein is CASSLDGTSGGNYNEQFF.

This clone was picked up a small number of times. The J gene is TRBJ2-1, the V gene TRBV29-1; 10 bases are shared with TRBD2. The germline CDR1 and CDR2 sequences are SQVTM and ANQGSEA. The CDR3 covers 12 residues. V was clipped by 8 bases and J by 5 bases; unmatched bases: 3. The CDR3 DNA follows: TGCAGCTCCGGACTAGCGGACAATGAGCAGTTCTTC. Amino acid sequence: CSSGLADNEQFF.

The V gene is TRBV19, the J gene TRBJ1-4, with D unresolved. Germline V gene lookup returns CDR1 LNHDA and CDR2 SQIVND (reference sequence). There are 14 residues in the CDR3. V shed 6 bases and J shed 8 bases, with 16 bases lying between them. CDR3 DNA: TGTGCCAGTAGCGGGAGTTCGGTATACGAAAAACTGTTTTTT. This encodes CASSGSSVYEKLFF.

The chain recombines TRBV5-4 with TRBJ2-5; possible D gene TRBD1, 6 bases. Deletions cut 3 bases from V and 1 base from J, with 10 bases between. The CDR3 is 14 residues long. CDR1 SGHNT and CDR2 YYREEE come from the germline V gene (reference sequence). The CDR3 DNA reads as TGTGCCAGCAGCTACGGACAGCTCCAAGAGACCCAGTACTTC. As protein: CASSYGQLQETQYF.

This chain uses TRBV6-5 with TRBJ2-3; 9 bases line up with TRBD2. The CDR3 is made up of 15 amino acids. CDR1 MNHEY and CDR2 SVGAGI come from the germline V gene. J lost 5 bases, V lost 5 bases, and 8 bases had no gene match. CDR3 DNA sequence: TGTGCCAGCAGTAAAATGCGGGGGGGAAAAGATACGCAGTATTTT. Translation gives CASSKMRGGKDTQYF.

This clone occurred once. The J gene is TRBJ1-1, the V gene TRBV18; TRBD1 aligns across 9 bases. CDR3 length: 15 amino acids. Trimming took 3 bases from V and 2 from J; bases not matched to a gene: 4. Per germline, CDR1 KGHSH and CDR2 LQKENI. The CDR3: CASSPSTGGNTEAFF. In DNA, the CDR3 is TGTGCCAGCTCACCGTCCACAGGGGGCAACACTGAAGCTTTCTTT. Variable domain in full (rest from reference TRBV18 and TRBJ1-1): NAGVMQNPRHLVRRRGQEARLRCSPMKGHSHVYWYRQLPEEGLKFMVYLQKENIIDESGMPKERFSAEFPKEGPSILRIQQVVRGDSAAYFCASSPSTGGNTEAFFGQGTRLTVV.

The chain links TRBV13 to TRBJ2-1, with 11 bases matching TRBD2. J gave up 10 bases and V 0 bases, and 5 bases lay outside the gene matches. Germline V gene lookup returns CDR1 PRHDT and CDR2 FYEKMQ (reference sequence). CDR3 length equals 15 residues. The CDR3 protein is CASSLGPRLAGEQFF. CDR3 sequence (DNA): TGTGCCAGCAGCTTAGGCCCCCGACTAGCGGGGGAGCAGTTCTTC.

The chain couples TRBV5-1 to TRBJ1-5, with 7 bases lining up with TRBD1. The CDR3 contains 15 residues. With V trimmed by 1 base and J by 2 bases, 3 bases remained unmatched. CDR1 and CDR2 (germline): SGHRS, YFSETQ. The CDR3 bases are TGCGCCAGCAGCTTGAGGGGGCTAGGCAATCAGCCCCAGCATTTT. Amino acids: CASSLRGLGNQPQHF.

This clone was picked up a small number of times. This chain connects TRBV19 to TRBJ1-5; 12 bases map to TRBD1. J gave up 6 bases and V 4 bases, and 7 bases lay outside the gene matches. There are 16 residues in the CDR3. From germline, CDR1 is LNHDA and CDR2 SQIVND (reference sequence). The DNA for the CDR3 is TGTGCCAGTAGTAATCTAGGGACAGGGGGCTTTCAGCCCCAGCATTTT. It specifies CASSNLGTGGFQPQHF.